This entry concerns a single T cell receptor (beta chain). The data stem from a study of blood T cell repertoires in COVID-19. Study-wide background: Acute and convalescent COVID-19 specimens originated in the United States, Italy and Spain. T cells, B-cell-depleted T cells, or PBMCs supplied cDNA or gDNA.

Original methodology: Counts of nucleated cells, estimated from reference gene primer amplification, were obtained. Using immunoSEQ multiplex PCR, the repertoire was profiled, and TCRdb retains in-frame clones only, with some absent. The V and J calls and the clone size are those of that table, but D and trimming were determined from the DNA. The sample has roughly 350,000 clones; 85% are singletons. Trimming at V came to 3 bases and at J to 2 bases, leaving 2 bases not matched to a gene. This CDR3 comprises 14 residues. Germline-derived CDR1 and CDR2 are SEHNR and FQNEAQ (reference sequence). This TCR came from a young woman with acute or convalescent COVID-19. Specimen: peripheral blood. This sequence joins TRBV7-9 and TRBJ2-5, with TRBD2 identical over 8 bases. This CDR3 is CASSFGGGQETQYF. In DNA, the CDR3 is TGTGCCAGCAGCTTCGGGGGGGGACAAGAGACCCAGTACTTC.